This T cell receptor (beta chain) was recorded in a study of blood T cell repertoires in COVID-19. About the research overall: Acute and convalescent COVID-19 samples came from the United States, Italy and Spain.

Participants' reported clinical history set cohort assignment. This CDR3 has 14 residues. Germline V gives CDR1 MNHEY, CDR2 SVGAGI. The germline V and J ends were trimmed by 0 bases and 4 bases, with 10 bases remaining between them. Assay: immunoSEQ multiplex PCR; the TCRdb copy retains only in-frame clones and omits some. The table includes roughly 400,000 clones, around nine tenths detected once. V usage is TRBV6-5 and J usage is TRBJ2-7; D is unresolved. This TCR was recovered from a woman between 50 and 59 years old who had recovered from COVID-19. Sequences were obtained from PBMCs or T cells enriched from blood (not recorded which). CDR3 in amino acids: CASSYSWPAYEQYF. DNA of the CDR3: TGTGCCAGCAGTTACTCGTGGCCCGCTTACGAGCAGTACTTC.